This T cell receptor beta chain was observed in a study of early T cells in non-severe SARS-CoV-2 infection. The CDR3 runs 13 residues. The V gene's germline CDR1 is LNHDA and CDR2 SQIVND (reference sequence). Trimming stripped 4 bases from V and 8 bases from J, with 11 bases between. Notes on the study in general: Reliance on VDJdb matching favored anti-spike CD8 responses; private and CD4 specificities were missed.

TCRdb analysed the 5' RACE reads with MiXCR anew, one entry per CDR3 protein. The sample has some 70,000 distinct CDR3 sequences, less than 5.5% seen once; the top ten hold 4.9%. Ten or more counts support this clonotype. Its antigen is still unknown. The V call is TRBV19, the J call TRBJ2-2; a weak D match, TRBD1 (6 bases). The specimen was whole blood. The clonotype originates from an adult who was a healthcare worker with PCR-confirmed SARS-CoV-2 infection or an uninfected control (not recorded which). CDR3 DNA: TGTGCCAGTAGTACGACAGGCTGGGGGGAGCTGTTTTTT. It codes for CASSTTGWGELFF.